This T cell receptor beta chain was captured by sequencing in a study of T-cell reconstitution after alpha-beta-depleted transplantation in children. The germline V gene has CDR1 DFQATT and CDR2 SNEGSKA (reference sequence). V was trimmed by 1 base and J by 3 bases, leaving 13 bases between them. The CDR3 spans 14 residues. This clonotype was seen at least ten times. Molecular barcoding with unique molecular identifiers was used for the TCRbeta library. Each CDR3 protein gets one entry after TCRdb re-called the PCR reads with MiXCR. The data hold approximately 200,000 distinct CDR3 sequences, with approximately 15% observed a single time.

This clonotype originated in a human donor who donated a stem cell graft to a child with acute lymphoblastic leukemia. The material was PBMCs from the stem cell graft donor, obtained from the stem cell graft. V gene TRBV20-1 combines with J gene TRBJ2-7; D is possibly TRBD2 (5 bases). The CDR3 loop reads CSARGLAPFYEQYF. The CDR3 nucleotides are TGCAGTGCTAGAGGTTTAGCGCCCTTCTACGAGCAGTACTTC.